These T cell receptor beta chains were read from a single sample in a study of T cells in Graves' hyperthyroidism and ophthalmopathy. TCRdb re-analysed the multiplex PCR reads in MiXCR, keeping a single row per CDR3 protein. This sample has around 490,000 distinct CDR3 sequences, with 20% found just once. Sequenced material: blood. These receptors were obtained from a man between 40 and 49 years old with Graves' ophthalmopathy. CDR3s include the opening cysteine and the closing phenylalanine or tryptophan. D genes are given only for firm matches. Size is omitted from some rows. Given values are once, few, many or a class for expanded clones.

d_gene: -
v_gene: TRBV5-1
abundance: many
j_gene: TRBJ2-7
CDR3nt: TGCGCCAGCAGCCCCGGGACTCTCTACGAGCAGTACTTC
CDR3aa: CASSPGTLYEQYF

d_gene: -
v_gene: TRBV12-3/TRBV12-4
abundance: many
j_gene: TRBJ2-7
CDR3nt: TGTGCCAGCAGTTTTGGCGGGGACACCTACGAGCAGTACTTC
CDR3aa: CASSFGGDTYEQYF

d_gene: TRBD2
v_gene: TRBV7-6
abundance: many
j_gene: TRBJ2-1
CDR3nt: TGTGCCAGCAGCCCCGGACTAGTCGCGGACAATGAGCAGTTCTTC
CDR3aa: CASSPGLVADNEQFF

d_gene: -
v_gene: TRBV20-1
abundance: -
j_gene: TRBJ2-1
CDR3nt: TGCAGTGCTCCCTTTGGGGCGTTACGGCACAGCTCCTACAATGAGCAGTTCTTC
CDR3aa: CSAPFGALRHSSYNEQFF

d_gene: -
v_gene: TRBV18
abundance: -
j_gene: TRBJ2-2
CDR3nt: TGTGCCAGCTCATCGAACAGGGTCACCGGGGAGCTGTTTTTT
CDR3aa: CASSSNRVTGELFF

d_gene: -
v_gene: TRBV7-3
abundance: -
j_gene: TRBJ2-2
CDR3nt: TGTGCCAGCTCCAAGGGGTTGGACACCAGGGAGCTGTTTTTT
CDR3aa: CASSKGLDTRELFF

d_gene: TRBD1
v_gene: TRBV6-2/TRBV6-3
abundance: many
j_gene: TRBJ2-4
CDR3nt: TGTGCCAGCAGTCGGGACAGGGGCCAGGAAAACATTCAGTACTTC
CDR3aa: CASSRDRGQENIQYF

d_gene: TRBD2
v_gene: TRBV29-1
abundance: few
j_gene: TRBJ2-1
CDR3nt: TGCAGCGTTGCCCTTGGTGCGGGAGGGCCCAATGAGCAGTTCTTC
CDR3aa: CSVALGAGGPNEQFF

d_gene: TRBD1
v_gene: TRBV2
abundance: many
j_gene: TRBJ2-7
CDR3nt: TGTGCCAGCAGACTAAGACAGGGGAAAGACTACGAGCAGTACTTC
CDR3aa: CASRLRQGKDYEQYF

d_gene: -
v_gene: TRBV7-2
abundance: many
j_gene: TRBJ1-1
CDR3nt: TGTGCCAGCAGAATAGGGCAGAACACTGAAGCTTTCTTT
CDR3aa: CASRIGQNTEAFF

d_gene: -
v_gene: TRBV28
abundance: -
j_gene: TRBJ2-1
CDR3nt: TGTGCCAGCAGTCCCGGGAGAGATTTCTACAATGAGCAGTTCTTC
CDR3aa: CASSPGRDFYNEQFF

d_gene: -
v_gene: TRBV28
abundance: few
j_gene: TRBJ2-7
CDR3nt: TGTGCCAGCAGTCCTCCAGGGTTCTACGAGCAGTACTTC
CDR3aa: CASSPPGFYEQYF

d_gene: TRBD2
v_gene: TRBV6-2/TRBV6-3
abundance: few
j_gene: TRBJ2-1
CDR3nt: TGTGCCAGCAGACTAGCGGGAGGGCCAAGGAATGAGCAGTTCTTC
CDR3aa: CASRLAGGPRNEQFF

d_gene: -
v_gene: TRBV28
abundance: few
j_gene: TRBJ1-3
CDR3nt: TGTGCCAGCAGTCGTTTGGACACCATATATTTT
CDR3aa: CASSRLDTIYF

d_gene: -
v_gene: TRBV10-1
abundance: -
j_gene: TRBJ2-1
CDR3nt: TGCGCCAGCCCTCGCGGAGGGAGCTCCTACAATGAGCAGTTCTTC
CDR3aa: CASPRGGSSYNEQFF